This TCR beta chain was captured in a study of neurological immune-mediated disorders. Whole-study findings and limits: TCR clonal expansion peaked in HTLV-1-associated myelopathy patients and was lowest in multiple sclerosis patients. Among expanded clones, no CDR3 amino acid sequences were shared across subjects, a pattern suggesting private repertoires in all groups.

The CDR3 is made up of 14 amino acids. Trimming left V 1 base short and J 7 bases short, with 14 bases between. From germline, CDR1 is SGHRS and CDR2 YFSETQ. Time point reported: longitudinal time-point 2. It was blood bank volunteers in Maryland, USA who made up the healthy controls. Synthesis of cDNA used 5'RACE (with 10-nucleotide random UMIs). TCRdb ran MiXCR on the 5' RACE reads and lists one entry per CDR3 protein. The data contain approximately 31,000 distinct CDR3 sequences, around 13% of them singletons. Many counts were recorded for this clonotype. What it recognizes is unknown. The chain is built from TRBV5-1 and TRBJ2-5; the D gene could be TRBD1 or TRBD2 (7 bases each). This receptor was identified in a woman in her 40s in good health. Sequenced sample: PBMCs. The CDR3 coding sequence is TGCGCCAGCAGCTTGAGTCCCAGGGGGGGGACCCAGTACTTC. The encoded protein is CASSLSPRGGTQYF.